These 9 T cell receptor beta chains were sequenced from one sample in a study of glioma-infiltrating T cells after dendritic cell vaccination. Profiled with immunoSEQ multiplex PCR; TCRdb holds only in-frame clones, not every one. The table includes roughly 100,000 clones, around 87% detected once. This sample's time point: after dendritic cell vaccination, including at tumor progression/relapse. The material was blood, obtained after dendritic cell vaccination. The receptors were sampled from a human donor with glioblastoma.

CDR3 sequence: CASSVRGGMAGGLRETQYF. CDR3 in DNA: TGTGCCAGCAGCGTACGGGGGGGGATGGCGGGAGGGTTAAGAGAGACCCAGTACTTC. This chain uses TRBV9 with TRBJ2-5; 9 nucleotides align to TRBD2. Per the germline V gene, CDR1 is SGDLS and CDR2 is YYNGEE. Unmatched junction bases numbered 17, after V lost 1 base and J lost 4 bases. The CDR3 contains 19 residues.

Here the CDR3 reads CASSELAGNQETQYF. DNA of the CDR3: TGTGCCAGCAGTGAGCTAGCGGGGAACCAAGAGACCCAGTACTTC. The chain is built from TRBV6-1 and TRBJ2-5; 9 bases line up with TRBD2. Trimming at V came to 3 bases and at J to 0 bases, leaving 2 bases not matched to a gene. The CDR3 is made up of 15 amino acids. Germline assignment: CDR1 MNHNS and CDR2 SASEGT.

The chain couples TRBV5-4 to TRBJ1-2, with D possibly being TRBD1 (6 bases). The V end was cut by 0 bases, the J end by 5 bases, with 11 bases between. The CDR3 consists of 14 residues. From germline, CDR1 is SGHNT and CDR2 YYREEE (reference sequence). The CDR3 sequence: CASSLDRAIYGYTF. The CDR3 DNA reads TGTGCCAGCAGCTTGGACAGGGCTATTTATGGCTACACCTTC. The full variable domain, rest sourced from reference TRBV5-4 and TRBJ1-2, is ETGVTQSPTHLIKTRGQQVTLRCSSQSGHNTVSWYQQALGQGPQFIFQYYREEENGRGNFPPRFSGLQFPNYSSELNVNALELDDSALYLCASSLDRAIYGYTFGSGTRLTVV.

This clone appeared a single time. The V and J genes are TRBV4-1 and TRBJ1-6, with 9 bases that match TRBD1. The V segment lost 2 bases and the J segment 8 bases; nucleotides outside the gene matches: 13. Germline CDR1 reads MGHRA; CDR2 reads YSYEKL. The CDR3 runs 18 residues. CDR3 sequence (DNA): TGCGCCAGCAGCCAAATAACATATACGACAGGGGGGGATTCACCCCTCCACTTT. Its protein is CASSQITYTTGGDSPLHF.

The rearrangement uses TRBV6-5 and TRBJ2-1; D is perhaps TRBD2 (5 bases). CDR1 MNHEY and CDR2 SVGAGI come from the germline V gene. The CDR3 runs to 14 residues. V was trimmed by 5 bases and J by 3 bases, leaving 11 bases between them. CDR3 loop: CASSPRGFYNEQFF. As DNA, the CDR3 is TGTGCCAGCAGTCCCCGGGGTTTCTACAATGAGCAGTTCTTC.

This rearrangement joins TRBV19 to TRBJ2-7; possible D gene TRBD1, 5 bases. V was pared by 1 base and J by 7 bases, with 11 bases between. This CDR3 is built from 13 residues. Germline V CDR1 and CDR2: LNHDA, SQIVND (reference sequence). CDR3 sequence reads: CASSIGQFREQYF. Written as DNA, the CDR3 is TGTGCCAGTAGTATAGGACAGTTCAGAGAGCAGTACTTC.

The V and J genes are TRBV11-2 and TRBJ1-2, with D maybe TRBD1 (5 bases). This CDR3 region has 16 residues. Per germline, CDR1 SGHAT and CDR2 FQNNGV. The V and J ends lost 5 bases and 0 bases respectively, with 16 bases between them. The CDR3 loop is CASSLAGGYSNYGYTF. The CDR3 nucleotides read TGTGCCAGCAGCCTAGCGGGGGGTTATTCTAACTATGGCTACACCTTC.

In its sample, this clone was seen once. In DNA, the CDR3 is TGTGCCAGCAGAACGGGACAGAACGAGCAGTACTTC. It codes for CASRTGQNEQYF. The genes are TRBV6-5 and TRBJ2-5, with 7 bases fitting TRBD1. The last part of the DNA fits TRBJ2-7 better; the J call may be wrong. CDR1 and CDR2 (germline): MNHEY, SVGAGI. CDR3 length: 12 residues.

The CDR3 nucleotides read TGTGCCTGGAACCCGGGGGGGGGTAGGGAGACCCAGTACTTC. Translation gives CAWNPGGGRETQYF. The V call is TRBV30, the J call TRBJ2-5, with 8 nucleotides matching TRBD2. Germline trimming cut 4 bases from V and 5 bases from J; bases unmatched to any gene: 9. Germline V CDR1 and CDR2: GTSNPN, SVGIG (reference sequence). The CDR3 is made up of 14 amino acids.